This T cell receptor beta chain was identified during a study of cytomegalovirus exposure and HLA in healthy donors. Trimming cost V 6 bases and J 7 bases, with 12 bases left between them. The CDR3 runs to 13 residues. In germline, CDR1 is MNHNS, CDR2 SASEGT. It was with 60 Vbeta and 13 Jbeta primers that the PCR ran. Only in-frame clones appear in the TCRdb table, and some are missing; sequencing was by immunoSEQ multiplex PCR. The sample lists approximately 150,000 clones; around 85% were seen once. The sequencing input was PBMCs. This receptor was obtained from a man aged 40-55 years in good health and CMV-seronegative. The chain carries TRBV6-1 and TRBJ1-4; no reliable D call. The CDR3 bases are TGTGCCAGCAGCGGGAATCGCGGTGAAAAACTGTTTTTT. Protein: CASSGNRGEKLFF.